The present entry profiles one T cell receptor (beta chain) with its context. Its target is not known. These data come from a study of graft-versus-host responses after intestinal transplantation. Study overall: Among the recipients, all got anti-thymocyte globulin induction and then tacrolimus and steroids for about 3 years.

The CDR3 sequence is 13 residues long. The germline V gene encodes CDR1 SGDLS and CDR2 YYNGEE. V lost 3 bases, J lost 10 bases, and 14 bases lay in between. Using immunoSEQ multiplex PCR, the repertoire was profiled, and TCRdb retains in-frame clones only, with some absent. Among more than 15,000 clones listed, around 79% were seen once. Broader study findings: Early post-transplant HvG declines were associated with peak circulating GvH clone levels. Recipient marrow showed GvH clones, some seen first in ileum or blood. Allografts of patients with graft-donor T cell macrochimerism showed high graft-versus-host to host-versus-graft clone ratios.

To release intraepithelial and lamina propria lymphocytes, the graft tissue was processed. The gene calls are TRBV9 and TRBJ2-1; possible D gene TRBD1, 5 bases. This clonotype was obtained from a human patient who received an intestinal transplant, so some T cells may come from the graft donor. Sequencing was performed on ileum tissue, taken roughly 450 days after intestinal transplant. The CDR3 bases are TGTGCCAGCAGCGGTTTTTGGGCAGGGGAGCAGTTCTTC. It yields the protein CASSGFWAGEQFF.